The TCR beta chain under discussion was sequenced for a study of blood T cell repertoires in COVID-19. TCRdb's table, derived via immunoSEQ multiplex PCR, lists solely in-frame clones and lacks some. The sample includes 400,000 to 500,000 clones, approximately 90% of them seen just once. The germline V and J ends were trimmed by 3 bases and 8 bases, with 10 bases remaining between them. CDR1 is SGHTA, CDR2 FQGNSA, per germline. This CDR3 has 12 amino acids. The sequenced sample consisted of PBMCs or T cells enriched from blood (not recorded which). This chain uses TRBV7-2 with TRBJ1-1; no clear D. The sequence was collected from a woman under 30 who had been exposed to COVID-19. CDR3 sequence: CASSLRAREAFF. DNA for the CDR3: TGTGCCAGCAGCTTGCGAGCCCGCGAAGCTTTCTTT.